These 31 T cell receptor beta chains share one sample of origin, sequenced in a study of T cells in women clearing cervical HPV infection. Sequenced by immunoSEQ multiplex PCR; TCRdb stores in-frame clones only, minus some. This repertoire includes under 35,000 clones. Sequenced: blood buffy coat. The receptor set was obtained from a woman aged 18 to 75 with a cervical HPV16 infection that either progressed to CIN3+ or cleared (not recorded which).

Remarks on this clone: The read stops 3 residues short of the end of the CDR3; the missing end is completed from the germline J gene. The rearrangement uses TRBV20-1 and TRBJ2-4; D is unclear. There are 10 residues in the CDR3. Per germline, CDR1 DFQATT and CDR2 SNEGSKA (reference sequence). Trimming left V 4 bases short and J 5 bases short, with 3 bases between. The CDR3 is CSATQNIQYF. The DNA read from the CDR3 is TGCAGTGCTACTCAAAACATT.

In the case of this clone: Sequencing ends 3 residues short of the CDR3 end; the germline J gene provides the rest. The rearrangement uses TRBV19 and TRBJ2-3; D is possibly TRBD2 (5 bases). V lost 0 bases and J 0 bases, leaving 13 bases between the germline ends. Germline-derived CDR1 and CDR2 are LNHDA and SQIVND (reference sequence). The CDR3 is 17 amino acids. The CDR3 here is CASSIDHAGISTDTQYF. The part of the CDR3 DNA that was read is TGTGCCAGTAGTATAGATCACGCGGGCATCAGCACAGATACG.

Turning to this clone: The read falls 3 residues short of the CDR3 end, and the missing part is taken from the germline J gene. The chain couples TRBV20-1 to TRBJ2-5; TRBD1 is a possible D gene (6 bases). Germline CDR1 and CDR2: DFQATT and SNEGSKA (reference sequence). The CDR3 runs to 14 residues. V was trimmed by 1 base and J by 5 bases, leaving 14 bases between them. CDR3 loop: CSARGGRGLETQYF. The DNA read from the CDR3 is TGCAGTGCTAGAGGCGGAAGGGGGTTGGAGACC.

A remark on this clone: The CDR3 extends 3 residues past the end of the read, so its final part is completed from the germline J gene. The J gene is TRBJ2-2, the V gene TRBV6-4; 9 bases match TRBD2. V shed 2 bases and J 6 bases; nucleotides not matched to a gene: 4. CDR3 length equals 15 residues. Germline V lookup: CDR1 MRHNA, CDR2 SNTAGT. CDR3 region: CASSDVASGAGELFF. The CDR3 DNA, read in part, is TGTGCCAGCAGTGACGTTGCTAGCGGGGCCGGGGAG.

Notes on this clone: The read halts 3 residues ahead of the CDR3 end, with the missing end drawn from the germline J gene. The chain uses TRBV29-1 and TRBJ2-5, with 13 bases aligning to TRBD2. Germline V gene data show CDR1 as SQVTM and CDR2 as ANQGSEA. CDR3 length: 17 amino acids. V shed 3 bases, J shed 5 bases, and the junction held 12 bases outside the gene matches. CDR3 sequence: CSVERLAGGVEGETQYF. The sequenced CDR3 bases are TGCAGCGTTGAGAGACTAGCGGGGGGCGTCGAGGGGGAGACC. Variable domain in full (rest from reference TRBV29-1 and TRBJ2-5): SAVISQKPSRDICQRGTSLTIQCQVDSQVTMMFWYRQQPGQSLTLIATANQGSEATYESGFVIDKFPISRPNLTFSTLTVSNMSPEDSSIYLCSVERLAGGVEGETQYFGPGTRLLVL.

Incomplete CDR3 DNA: TGTGCCTGGAGTGTAGGTAATCGGGGCAATCAGCCC. This sequence encodes CAWSVGNRGNQP. The complete CDR3 reads CAWSVGNRGNQPQHF. The chain carries TRBV30 and TRBJ1-5; no firm D call. The CDR3 end is not reached by the read, which stops 3 residues before it; the germline J gene fills it in. Between the trimmed V and J ends, which lost 0 bases and 2 bases, there was a span of 11 bases. Germline CDR1 reads GTSNPN; CDR2 reads SVGIG (reference sequence). The CDR3 covers 15 residues.

CDR3 sequence reads: CASSAGGTEAFF. The sequenced CDR3 bases are TGTGCCAGCAGCGCAGGGGGCACTGAA. V and J are TRBV5-4 and TRBJ1-1; 7 nucleotides line up with TRBD1. Read sequence stops 3 residues before the CDR3 end, and the germline J gene provides the missing end. The CDR3 has 12 amino acids. V trimming: 4 bases; J trimming: 4 bases; junction bases outside the gene matches: 1. From germline, CDR1 is SGHNT and CDR2 YYREEE (reference sequence).

On this clone itself: The read finishes 3 residues shy of the CDR3 end, and the germline J gene is used to complete it. The V and J genes are TRBV20-1 and TRBJ2-5, with 9 positions matching TRBD2. The V segment lost 6 bases and the J segment 1 base; nucleotides outside the gene matches: 3. The CDR3 extends over 13 amino acids. Per the germline V gene, CDR1 is DFQATT and CDR2 is SNEGSKA (reference sequence). Partial CDR3 DNA: TGCAGTGCCGCGCGGGGGGGCCAAGAGACC. It codes for CSAARGGQET. The complete CDR3 protein is CSAARGGQETQYF.

With regard to this clone: The read comes to an end 3 residues before the CDR3 does, leaving the germline J gene to fill in the end. The chain is built from TRBV5-1 and TRBJ2-1, with 14 nucleotides matching TRBD2. Germline CDR1 reads SGHRS; CDR2 reads YFSETQ. Trimming removed 1 base from V and 7 bases from J; junction bases left unmatched: 22. The CDR3 loop spans 22 amino acids. CDR3 sequence: CASSLNPGQGAGLAGGRNEQFF. The covered CDR3 bases are TGCGCCAGCAGCTTGAACCCGGGACAGGGGGCCGGACTAGCGGGGGGCCGGAATGAG.

The DNA read from the CDR3 is TGCAGTGCCGCGAGGGAGCGGGGGGGCGGGGAG. Its translation: CSAARERGGGE. From start to end, the CDR3 is CSAARERGGGELFF. The chain combines TRBV20-1 with TRBJ2-2; 10 nucleotides align to TRBD2. The read ends 3 residues shy of where the CDR3 ends; the end is completed using the germline J gene. Trimming at V came to 6 bases and at J to 7 bases, leaving 8 bases not matched to a gene. Germline CDR1 DFQATT, CDR2 SNEGSKA (reference sequence). The CDR3 runs to 14 residues.

Regarding this clone: Read coverage stops 3 residues before the CDR3 terminus; the germline J gene supplies the remainder. This rearrangement joins TRBV2 to TRBJ2-5, with TRBD2 matching over 7 bases. The ends lost 8 bases at V and 3 bases at J; junction bases unmatched: 3. The CDR3 has 12 residues. The germline gives CDR1 SNHLY, CDR2 FYNNEI. The CDR3 bases that were read are TGTGCCAGCTGGGCGGGGGAAGAGACC. Its protein is CASWAGEET. The entire CDR3 protein reads CASWAGEETQYF.

Turning to this clone: The read halts 3 residues ahead of the CDR3 end, with the missing end drawn from the germline J gene. The V gene is TRBV29-1, the J gene TRBJ2-1, with TRBD2 identical over 10 bases. The germline V gene has CDR1 SQVTM and CDR2 ANQGSEA. V lost 4 bases, J lost 7 bases, and 7 bases stayed unmatched. This CDR3 has 14 amino acids. The covered CDR3 bases are TGCAGCGTTGCCGCGGGACTAGCGAGAAATGAG. Translation gives CSVAAGLARNE. The full CDR3 is CSVAAGLARNEQFF.

Of note for this clone: The read ends 3 residues before the CDR3 terminus; that terminus is restored from the germline J gene. The chain joins TRBV6-4 to TRBJ2-3, with TRBD1 matching 11 bases. Germline CDR1 is MRHNA and CDR2 is SNTAGT. This CDR3 is built from 14 residues. V trimming: 7 bases; J trimming: 2 bases; junction bases outside the gene matches: 2. The DNA read from the CDR3 is TGTGCCAGCAAGGGACAGGGGGACACAGATACG. Translating gives CASKGQGDTDT. The entire CDR3 reads CASKGQGDTDTQYF.

To note about this clone: The sequence runs out 3 residues before the end of the CDR3; the remainder is reconstructed from the germline J gene. J is TRBJ1-5 and V is TRBV6-2 or TRBV6-3, with a possible D match to TRBD1 (5 bases). Germline-derived CDR1 and CDR2 are MNHEY and SVGEGT. V gave up 8 bases and J gave up 5 bases, with 16 bases separating them. CDR3 size: 14 residues. Partial CDR3 DNA: TGTGCCAGCCGCCACCGGGGGGTCCATCAGCCC. Protein: CASRHRGVHQP. The entire CDR3 protein reads CASRHRGVHQPQHF.

To note about this clone: The CDR3 end is not reached by the read, which stops 3 residues before it; the germline J gene fills it in. The V call is TRBV6-4, the J call TRBJ1-2; D is unclear. This CDR3 has 11 residues. V lost 6 bases to trimming and J lost 7 bases, with 9 bases between them. Germline-derived CDR1 and CDR2 are MRHNA and SNTAGT. The CDR3 region is CASRRGCGYTF. CDR3 bases read: TGTGCCAGCAGGCGAGGGTGTGGC.

Remarks on this clone: The read ends 3 residues shy of where the CDR3 ends; the end is completed using the germline J gene. This chain links TRBV18 with TRBJ1-2, with 7 nucleotides matching TRBD1. Germline V gene sequence: CDR1 KGHSH, CDR2 LQKENI. The CDR3 is 13 amino acids. This chain's CDR3 is CASSPGTGEGYTF. The covered CDR3 bases are TGTGCCAGCTCACCAGGAACAGGGGAAGGC. The full variable domain, rest sourced from reference TRBV18 and TRBJ1-2, is NAGVMQNPRHLVRRRGQEARLRCSPMKGHSHVYWYRQLPEEGLKFMVYLQKENIIDESGMPKERFSAEFPKEGPSILRIQQVVRGDSAAYFCASSPGTGEGYTFGSGTRLTVV.

About this clone: The read terminates 3 residues ahead of where the CDR3 ends, so the germline J gene completes it. The gene calls are TRBV20-1 and TRBJ2-5, with D unresolved. CDR1 is DFQATT, CDR2 SNEGSKA, per germline (reference sequence). V was shortened by 0 bases and J by 3 bases, with 8 bases between the two germline ends. CDR3 length: 13 residues. The part of the CDR3 DNA that was read is TGCAGTGCTAGAGAGAGTAACAAAGAGACC. Translation: CSARESNKET. The complete CDR3 reads CSARESNKETQYF.

To note about this clone: Read sequence stops 3 residues before the CDR3 end, and the germline J gene provides the missing end. This sequence joins TRBV30 and TRBJ2-7; 10 bases map to TRBD1. The V and J ends lost 2 bases and 4 bases, in that order; junction bases with no gene match: 11. The germline V gene has CDR1 GTSNPN and CDR2 SVGIG (reference sequence). The CDR3 loop spans 16 amino acids. CDR3 in amino acids: CAWSPPDRGLPYEQYF. CDR3 DNA, as far as it was read: TGTGCCTGGAGTCCCCCCGACAGGGGGCTTCCATACGAG.

As for this clone: With the read ending 3 residues before the CDR3 end, the germline J gene is used to fill in that end. The chain carries TRBV2 and TRBJ1-4; D not resolved. This CDR3 is built from 14 residues. Trimming took off 7 bases at V and 8 bases at J, with 17 bases between the two ends. The V gene's germline CDR1 is SNHLY and CDR2 FYNNEI. The DNA read from the CDR3 is TGTGCCAGCAATTGGGAAGCCTCGGGGGAAAAA. This codes for CASNWEASGEK. The whole CDR3 region reads CASNWEASGEKLFF.

About this clone: The read comes to an end 3 residues before the CDR3 does, leaving the germline J gene to fill in the end. The V and J genes are TRBV7-6 and TRBJ1-3, with a possible D match to TRBD1 (6 bases). Germline-derived CDR1 and CDR2 are SGHVS and FNYEAQ. Between the trimmed V and J ends, which lost 1 base and 4 bases, there was a span of 11 bases. The CDR3 is 15 amino acids. The part of the CDR3 DNA that was read is TGTGCCAGCAGCTTAGTTACAGGGAGAGGAAACACC. This encodes CASSLVTGRGNT. The full CDR3 sequence reads CASSLVTGRGNTIYF.

Turning to this clone: Coverage ceases 3 residues before the CDR3 finishes, and the germline J gene fills in the end. The V gene is TRBV5-4, the J gene TRBJ2-3, with a possible D match to TRBD1 (6 bases). Looked up from germline, CDR1 is SGHNT and CDR2 is YYREEE (reference sequence). The CDR3 loop spans 13 amino acids. V shed 6 bases and J shed 6 bases, with 14 bases lying between them. CDR3 protein: CASTSDTGDTQYF. The sequenced CDR3 bases are TGTGCCAGCACCTCAGATACAGGGGATACG.

For this clone: The observed sequence ends 3 residues before the CDR3 terminus, with the missing tail filled in from the germline J gene. V usage is TRBV6-1 and J usage is TRBJ2-1; TRBD2 matches at 13 bases. The V segment lost 3 bases and the J segment 8 bases; nucleotides outside the gene matches: 4. The V gene's germline CDR1 is MNHNS and CDR2 SASEGT. CDR3 length equals 15 residues. CDR3 bases read: TGTGCCAGCAGTGAGACTAGCGGGGGGTCGGATGAG. This codes for CASSETSGGSDE. In full, the CDR3 reads CASSETSGGSDEQFF.

Note on this clone: The CDR3 end falls 3 residues outside the read, so it is completed with the germline J gene. The V call is TRBV2, the J call TRBJ1-5, with TRBD1 identical over 8 bases. Unmatched junction bases numbered 5, after V lost 4 bases and J lost 0 bases. The CDR3 loop spans 16 amino acids. Germline lookup yields CDR1 SNHLY and CDR2 FYNNEI. The CDR3 DNA, read in part, is TGTGCCAGCAGTGGACAGGGGATTTATAGCAATCAGCCC. Its translation: CASSGQGIYSNQP. The entire CDR3 reads CASSGQGIYSNQPQHF. Drawing the rest from reference TRBV2 and TRBJ1-5, the complete variable domain is EPEVTQTPSHQVTQMGQEVILRCVPISNHLYFYWYRQILGQKVEFLVSFYNNEISEKSEIFDDQFSVERPDGSNFTLKIRSTKLEDSAMYFCASSGQGIYSNQPQHFGDGTRLSIL.

A word on this clone: The read terminates 3 residues before the CDR3 end, so the remaining end is supplied by the germline J gene. The rearrangement uses TRBV20-1 and TRBJ2-1; 7 nucleotides line up with TRBD1. V gave up 1 base and J gave up 9 bases; unmatched junction bases: 12. Germline lookup yields CDR1 DFQATT and CDR2 SNEGSKA (reference sequence). This CDR3 contains 15 residues. Here the CDR3 reads CSARGPRDSMTEQFF. The sequenced part of the CDR3 DNA is TGCAGTGCTAGAGGGCCGAGGGACAGTATGACTGAG.

To note about this clone: The sequenced fragment ends 3 residues before the CDR3 boundary, so the rest is inferred from the germline J gene. The same CDR3 arises from other DNA sequences in this sample as well. The rearrangement joins TRBV5-1 to TRBJ1-2, with 8 bases that match TRBD1. The CDR3 has 14 residues. V gave up 2 bases and J gave up 3 bases; unmatched junction bases: 3. Germline lookup yields CDR1 SGHRS and CDR2 YFSETQ. Incomplete CDR3 DNA: TGCGCCAGCAGCTTAGAACAGGGGGACTATGGC. Protein sequence: CASSLEQGDYG. The entire CDR3 sequence reads CASSLEQGDYGYTF.

On this clone itself: The CDR3 goes on 3 residues after the read ends, and that part is filled in from the germline J gene. The chain carries TRBV20-1 and TRBJ2-1; the match to TRBD2 covers 16 bases. Germline CDR1 and CDR2: DFQATT and SNEGSKA (reference sequence). V dropped 3 bases and J dropped 7; count of bases not matched to a gene: 6. CDR3 length: 16 residues. CDR3 residues: CSASSGTSGGANEQFF. The part of the CDR3 DNA that was read is TGCAGTGCTAGTTCCGGGACTAGCGGGGGGGCAAATGAG.

Worth noting for this clone: The DNA ends 3 residues before the CDR3 does, and the rest of the CDR3 is filled in from the germline J gene. This rearrangement joins TRBV2 to TRBJ1-1; D is uncertain. CDR1 is SNHLY, CDR2 FYNNEI, per germline. This CDR3 region has 14 residues. V was pared by 6 bases and J by 7 bases, with 18 bases between. CDR3 sequence: CASSPLTARGEAFF. CDR3 bases read: TGTGCCAGCAGCCCTCTAACGGCCCGGGGTGAA.

A word on this clone: The read gets to within 3 residues of the CDR3 end, and the germline J gene fills in the rest. V is TRBV2 and J is TRBJ2-1; TRBD1 matches 8 bases. The germline CDR1 and CDR2 sequences are SNHLY and FYNNEI. V shed 2 bases, J shed 8 bases, and the junction held 2 bases outside the gene matches. The CDR3 contains 13 residues. Partial CDR3 DNA: TGTGCCAGCAGTGAACAGGGGGCCCATGAG. Its translation: CASSEQGAHE. The CDR3 in its entirety is CASSEQGAHEQFF.

A word on this clone: Read sequence stops 3 residues before the CDR3 end, and the germline J gene provides the missing end. The chain joins TRBV11-2 to TRBJ2-2; either TRBD1 or TRBD2 may fit D (5 bases each). The V end was cut by 2 bases, the J end by 6 bases, with 7 bases between. The germline V gene encodes CDR1 SGHAT and CDR2 FQNNGV. The length of the CDR3 is 13 residues. Incomplete CDR3 DNA: TGTGCCAGCAGCTTACGAGGGGCCGGGGAG. It specifies CASSLRGAGE. The full CDR3 protein reads CASSLRGAGELFF.

Of note for this clone: The missing CDR3 end, 3 residues past where the read stops, is filled in from the germline J gene. The gene calls are TRBV2 and TRBJ1-2; 7 bases map to TRBD1. The V gene's germline CDR1 is SNHLY and CDR2 FYNNEI. V lost 1 base and J lost 6; bases outside the gene matches: 5. The CDR3 loop spans 14 amino acids. CDR3 DNA (partial): TGTGCCAGCAGTGAAGGGGGACAGCTAAATGGC. Protein product: CASSEGGQLNG. The entire CDR3 protein reads CASSEGGQLNGYTF.

Points on this clone: Coverage ceases 3 residues before the CDR3 finishes, and the germline J gene fills in the end. The rearrangement uses TRBV5-1 and TRBJ1-1; 12 positions agree with TRBD1. The CDR3 totals 17 residues. V lost 5 bases and J lost 4; bases outside the gene matches: 12. The germline CDR1 and CDR2 sequences are SGHRS and YFSETQ. CDR3 bases read: TGCGCCAGCAGTTGGATGGGACAGGGGGCGCCGGGCACTGAA. It encodes CASSWMGQGAPGTE. The complete CDR3 protein is CASSWMGQGAPGTEAFF. The full variable domain, with the rest looked up from reference TRBV5-1 and TRBJ1-1, is KAGVTQTPRYLIKTRGQQVTLSCSPISGHRSVSWYQQTPGQGLQFLFEYFSETQRNKGNFPGRFSGRQFSNSRSEMNVSTLELGDSALYLCASSWMGQGAPGTEAFFGQGTRLTVV.